This T cell receptor (beta chain) was recorded in a study of human T cells and chemical hapten exposure (dated by TCRdb to the early 2020s). In terms of the full investigation: For sensitization, 2% DPC in acetone was applied to a 2 cm by 2 cm area of upper inner arm skin. Patients additionally received weekly therapeutic DPC doses to the scalp throughout the approximately 25-week study period. Patch testing on the upper back used Finn chambers containing 0.01% DPC, with scoring done after 6 days according to International Contact Dermatitis Research Group standards. Most of the patients in the cohort were female, and the cohort covered alopecia areata with under or over 50% scalp involvement, alopecia totalis and alopecia universalis. Libraries were pooled for sequencing, and per-sample TCR yields varied mainly because of small differences in library volumes within the pool. This study followed changes in the peripheral blood TCR repertoire in vivo during primary and secondary sensitization of alopecia patients to the hapten diphenylcyclopropenone (DPC). Patient blood was sampled pre-sensitization (week 0) and at 2, 6 and about 24 weeks after DPC sensitization. About 30 alopecia patients provided blood for TCR sequencing at one to four time points (pre-sensitization, 2, 6 and 24 weeks).

On this clonotype: Its target antigen remains unknown. Qualities for individual bases were not recorded, and no much larger clone is one base off.

The germline V gene supplies CDR1 SGHTA and CDR2 FQGNSA. V is clipped by 7 bases and J by 4 bases, and the sequence between their germline boundaries is 10 bases long. The CDR3 spans 12 residues, from the cysteine through the phenylalanine. Only CDR3 DNA remains: 36 bases, in frame from the first base. General conclusions and limits of the study: DPC sensitization did not change the number of TCRs with a frequency above 1 in 1000, and there was no evidence of changes in global repertoire structure. After repeated subsampling, the strength of the expansion versus patch-test correlation and the threshold at which it became significant changed. Patch test score was positively correlated with the number of PT1 expanded TCRs, with significance at thresholds 8, 16 and 32 but not at 4. All patients had alopecia, a presumed autoimmune disease, so their immune response might differ from that of healthy individuals. Compared with pre-sensitization or healthy control sets, expanded TCRs formed significantly more large CDR3 similarity clusters, which is consistent with antigen-driven responses.

The library was prepared using RACE. The sequencer listed for this sample is NextSeq 500. During library preparation, unique molecular identifiers were attached to individual cDNA molecules so that TCRs could be counted in a quantitative, reproducible way. For every blood RNA sample, sequencing covered both the TCR alpha and TCR beta chains. The source study handled its data this way. A median of roughly 100,000 TCRs per sample was observed, with a range of about 23,224 to 700,000. V, J and CDR3 annotation of the TCR reads was carried out using the Decombinator software suite. For PS versus PT1 abundance plots, all samples were subsampled to the same number of TCRs (28,000). Expanded TCRs were defined as absent before sensitization and observed at least eight times at the 2-week time point. Through fastp at Q25 and MiXCR, TCRdb rebuilt clones from the public reads, retaining in-frame beta chains. Entries that share a CDR3 protein sequence are merged under the most common genes and DNA. These V and J calls are TCRdb output, not the study's own analysis. The sample table contains about 84,000 distinct CDR3 sequences; only one count was recorded for about 9.4% of them. The ten largest clones take up 4.5% to 5% of the sample.

In light of the paper, this sample's time point label describes: patch test 2, 6 weeks after DPC sensitization. The sample's treatment or condition label, in plain terms: therapeutic diphenylcyclopropenone sensitization with weekly scalp DPC. At each patch-test visit, blood was drawn before the patch test was applied. To be eligible, patients had to be aged 18 to 70, diagnosed with alopecia and judged suitable for DPC therapy, while pregnant patients were excluded. Total RNA was extracted from unfractionated whole blood that had been collected in Tempus Blood RNA tubes. The chain employs TRBV7-2 and TRBJ1-1, with TRBD1 tentatively as D gene (5 bases match). The receptor comes from a woman aged 45-65 years with alopecia areata. Some clones in this sample may be carry-over from other donors' samples. The source was whole blood, collected in connection with sensitization to the hapten diphenylcyclopropenone (DPC). The CDR3 loop reads CASNRGFTEAFF. The nucleotides read TGTGCCAGCAATCGGGGCTTCACTGAAGCTTTCTTT.